The T cell receptor beta chain under discussion was sequenced for a study of T cell responses to AZD1222 COVID-19 vaccine (dated by TCRdb to the early 2020s). Background for the entire study: Because spike-specific TCR depth and breadth did not differ between the two schedules, AZD1222 recipients who got a second dose at roughly 4 weeks were pooled with those who got a second dose at roughly 12 weeks. A total of 233 trial participants underwent TCR sequencing, of whom 200 to 220 received two doses of AZD1222 and about 26 received two doses of the MenACWY control vaccine. Trial participants were enrolled into age subgroups of 18-55, 56-69 and 70-plus years, which contained about 150, 28 and 57 TCR-sequenced participants, respectively.

Of note for this clone: This receptor's antigen is unknown. The record has no base qualities; no much larger clone is one base away.

The CDR3 regions of human TCRbeta chains were analyzed by immunosequencing. The authors processed their data as follows. TCRs in the repertoires were compared against a reference library of SARS-CoV-2-specific TCRs that had been generated with the MIRA antigen-specificity platform. Breadth meant the fraction of unique TCRs that were SARS-CoV-2-associated, whereas depth meant the fraction of total T cells that were SARS-CoV-2-associated. Using the MIRA data, each spike-specific TCR was mapped to the spike region that the TCR reacts to and placed in a CD4 or CD8 class. Log10-transformed breadth and depth values were compared by one-way ANOVA with Sidak's multiple comparisons tests. Entries here come from immuneACCESS through TCRdb and include only in-frame sequences with V and J called. Some clones fail to appear in such tables; in the studies checked, an unresolved V gene covers under half of the shortfall, and the cause of the remainder is unknown. That table gives V, J and clone size, and the DNA gave D and trimming. The sample table shows around 80,000 clones, and around 88% are seen once. Clones ranked in the top ten supply 8.7% of the sample.

Explained via the paper, the time point label denotes: baseline before first vaccination. Samples from vaccinated people were obtained from the UK trials COV001 and COV002, which included a single-blind randomized controlled phase 2/3 trial of AZD1222 (ChAdOx1 nCoV-19) in healthy adults. Trial participant PBMC samples were collected at day 0 and day 28 after the second dose for TCRbeta chain sequencing. Paper-wide results and their limitations: The 56-69-year group was small, and its depth increase did not reach significance, likely because of low power. Only a handful of AZD1222 recipients were SARS-CoV-2 seropositive at baseline, limiting conclusions about previously exposed vaccinees. Participants were mostly white British, with more females than males. The authors suggested clonal diversity may have been underestimated. Because no day 14 peak-response samples were available, repertoires were characterized only after the peak T cell response. A significant rise in spike-specific TCR breadth and depth was observed after two AZD1222 doses relative to day 0 and relative to MenACWY recipients. Vaccine-associated CD4 TCRs spanned the whole spike protein, with dominant responses in regions 160-218 and 743-854. Nearly half of unique spike-specific TCRs reportedly recognized epitopes outside regions mutated in the B.1.351 and B.1.1.7 variants.

The sequence came from an adult in good health. The material sequenced was peripheral blood, taken on day 0 of AZD1222 vaccination.

The CDR3 protein: CASSPTPGQGDEQFF. The DNA sequence is as follows: TGTGCCAGCAGCCCAACCCCGGGACAGGGTGATGAGCAGTTCTTC. The rearranged chain carries TRBV7-6 and TRBJ2-1, with 9 junctional bases fitting TRBD1. Measured from the cysteine to the phenylalanine, the CDR3 is 15 residues long. CDR3 DNA only is kept here, 45 bases in frame from base 1. The germline V gene sets CDR1 to SGHVS and CDR2 to FNYEAQ. Germline trimming amounts to 5 bases on V and 8 bases on J, with 10 as the count of junction bases outside the gene matches.